Below, one T cell receptor (beta chain) is given with its context. The CDR3 length is 15 residues. Germline loops: CDR1 SGHAT, CDR2 FQNNGV. Trimming removed 0 bases from V and 4 bases from J, with 9 bases in between. This sample is part of a study of identical twins. TCRdb itself ran the 5' RACE reads through MiXCR, one entry per CDR3 protein. Here the sample spans roughly 630,000 distinct CDR3 sequences, under 8.5% being singletons. These data also featured in a second study, about yellow fever vaccine responses in identical twins.

Material: PBMCs. This sequence joins TRBV11-2 and TRBJ1-4; D unresolved. The sequence derives from a young woman in good health. CDR3 loop: CASSLDRTDNEKLFF. The CDR3 region has the DNA TGTGCCAGCAGCTTAGATAGAACAGATAATGAAAAACTGTTTTTT. The full variable domain, rest sourced from reference TRBV11-2 and TRBJ1-4, is EAGVAQSPRYKIIEKRQSVAFWCNPISGHATLYWYQQILGQGPKLLIQFQNNGVVDDSQLPKDRFSAERLKGVDSTLKIQPAKLEDSAVYLCASSLDRTDNEKLFFGSGTQLSVL.